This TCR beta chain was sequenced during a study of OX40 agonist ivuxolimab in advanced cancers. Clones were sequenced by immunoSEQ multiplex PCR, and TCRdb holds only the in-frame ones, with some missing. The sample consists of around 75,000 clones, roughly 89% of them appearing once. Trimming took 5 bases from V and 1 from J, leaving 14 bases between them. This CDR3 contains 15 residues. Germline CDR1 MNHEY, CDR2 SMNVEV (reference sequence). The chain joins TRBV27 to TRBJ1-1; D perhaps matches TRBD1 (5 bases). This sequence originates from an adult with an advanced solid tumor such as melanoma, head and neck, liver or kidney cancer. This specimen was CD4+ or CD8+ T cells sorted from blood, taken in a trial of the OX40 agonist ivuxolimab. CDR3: CASSPGTLRNTEAFF. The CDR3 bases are TGTGCCAGCAGTCCCGGGACTCTGAGGAACACTGAAGCTTTCTTT.